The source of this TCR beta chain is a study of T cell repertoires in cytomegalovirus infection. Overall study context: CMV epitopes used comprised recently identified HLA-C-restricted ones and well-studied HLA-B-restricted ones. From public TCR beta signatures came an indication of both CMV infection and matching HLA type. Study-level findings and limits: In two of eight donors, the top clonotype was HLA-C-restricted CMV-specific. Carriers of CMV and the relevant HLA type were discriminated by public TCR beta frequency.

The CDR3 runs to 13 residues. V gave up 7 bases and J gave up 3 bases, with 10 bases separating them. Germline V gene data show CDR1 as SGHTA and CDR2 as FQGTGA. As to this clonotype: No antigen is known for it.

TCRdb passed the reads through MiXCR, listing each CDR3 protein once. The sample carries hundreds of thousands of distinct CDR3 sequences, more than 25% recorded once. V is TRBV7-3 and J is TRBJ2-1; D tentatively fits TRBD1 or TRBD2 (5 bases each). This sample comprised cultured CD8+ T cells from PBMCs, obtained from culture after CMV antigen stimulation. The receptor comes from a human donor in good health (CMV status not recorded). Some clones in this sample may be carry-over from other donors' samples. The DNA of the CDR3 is TGTGCCAGCACCCGGGGCAGCTACAATGAGCAGTTCTTC. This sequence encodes CASTRGSYNEQFF.